Each of the 10 T cell receptor beta chains below was sequenced from the same sample in a study of tumor-infiltrating lymphocytes in primary liver carcinoma. From approximately 20-30 mg of unsorted bulk tissue, DNA and RNA were co-extracted together. Synthesis of TCR beta cDNA was carried out from 500 ng total RNA with a constant-region primer. Libraries covering TCR beta were generated through three nested multiplex PCR rounds (using a slightly modified ARM-PCR). The first two PCR rounds used TRBV1-TRBV30 forward primers with a C-beta reverse primer, about 10 cycles each. TCRdb redid the calling of the multiplex PCR reads with MiXCR, one entry per CDR3 protein. The data contain 90,000 to 100,000 distinct CDR3 sequences, around 63% of them singletons. Sequenced material: liver tumor tissue from sampling region 5. Subset noted: tumor region T5, tumor centre. These receptors all stem from a woman aged 55-69 years with primary liver carcinoma and hepatitis B virus infection.

In the case of this clonotype: One junction end does not reproduce the germline sequence, and a read error may be involved. The chain recombines TRBV12-3 or TRBV12-4 with TRBJ2-2; D might be TRBD2 (5 bases). The CDR3 has 14 residues. The CDR3 here is CASRKGTGIGELSF. The CDR3 region has the DNA TGTGCCAGCAGAAAGGGTACCGGCATCGGGGAGCTGTCTTTT.

Details on this clonotype: Without the conserved terminal phenylalanine or tryptophan, this CDR3 likely stems from a read error. This chain connects TRBV11-3 to TRBJ2-5, with a weak D call TRBD2 (6 bases). The V end was cut by 4 bases, the J end by 4 bases, with 28 bases between. This CDR3 region has 19 residues. The germline CDR1 and CDR2 sequences are SGHNT and YENEEA. The CDR3 nucleotides are TGTGCCAGCAGCTCCGACAAGGGAACTAGCAGTTTAACCGGAGAGACCCAGTACATC. It encodes CASSSDKGTSSLTGETQYI.

For this clonotype: A much larger clonotype is one base distant, so this may be a read error. V is TRBV6-6 and J is TRBJ1-1, with TRBD1 as a possible D gene (5 bases). This CDR3 is 13 amino acids long. Germline V CDR1 and CDR2: MNHNY, SVGAGI (reference sequence). For the CDR3, the DNA is TGTGCCGGCAGCGACAGTCTGGGGACTGAAGCTTTCTTT. Its translation: CAGSDSLGTEAFF.

This clonotype is medium-sized in the sample. V is TRBV6-5 and J is TRBJ1-1; the D gene is possibly TRBD1 (6 bases). Germline V gives CDR1 MNHEY, CDR2 SVGAGI. The ends were cut back, 7 bases at V and 1 base at J, with 19 bases in the middle. This CDR3 is built from 16 residues. The DNA for the CDR3 is TGTGCCAGCACTATAAGACCGGGACATCCGAACACTGAAGCTTTCTTT. Translated: CASTIRPGHPNTEAFF.

This sequence joins TRBV6-1 and TRBJ2-7, with 7 nucleotides matching TRBD1. The CDR3 consists of 15 residues. Trimming removed 6 bases from V and 0 bases from J; junction bases left unmatched: 8. Per the germline V gene, CDR1 is MNHNS and CDR2 is SASEGT. The CDR3 DNA sequence: TGTGCCAGCAGAAGACAGGGAGAGTACTCCTACGAGCAGTACTTC. Its protein product is CASRRQGEYSYEQYF.

Comments on this clonotype: Compared with germline, one end of the junction differs, possibly owing to a read error. V usage is TRBV4-2 and J usage is TRBJ2-2, with a possible D match to TRBD2 (6 bases). Germline V CDR1 and CDR2: LGHNA, YNFKEQ. This CDR3 has 15 residues. The CDR3 DNA sequence: TGTGCCAACAGCCAAGTATTAGCGGTCACCGGTGAGCTGTTTTTT. Amino acid sequence: CANSQVLAVTGELFF.

A note on this clonotype: A much larger clone lies a single base off, so this may be a read error. The chain couples TRBV28 to TRBJ1-5; D gene uncertain. Germline loops: CDR1 MDHEN, CDR2 SYDVKM. The CDR3 is 14 amino acids. CDR3 residues: CASSPASGYQLQHF. The CDR3 bases are TGTGCCAGCAGCCCCGCTTCGGGGTATCAGCTCCAGCATTTT. Combining the CDR3 with reference TRBV28 and TRBJ1-5 gives the whole variable domain DVKVTQSSRYLVKRTGEKVFLECVQDMDHENMFWYRQDPGLGLRLIYFSYDVKMKEKGDIPEGYSVSREKKERFSLILESASTNQTSMYLCASSPASGYQLQHFGDGTRLSIL.

Worth noting for this clonotype: Since a much larger clone is just one base distant, this may be a read error. The chain employs TRBV7-9 and TRBJ2-1; D is uncertain. With 5 bases removed from V and 9 bases from J, the gap between germline ends came to 11 bases. Per the germline V gene, CDR1 is SEHNR and CDR2 is FQNEAQ (reference sequence). This CDR3 has 12 residues. The DNA for the CDR3 is TGTGCCAGCAGCCCGATTAGTTTTGAGCAGTTCTTC. As protein: CASSPISFEQFF.

This chain joins TRBV30 and TRBJ2-2; a weak D match, TRBD1 (6 bases). Germline V lookup: CDR1 GTSNPN, CDR2 SVGIG (reference sequence). The CDR3 runs 13 residues. The ends were cut back, 0 bases at V and 9 bases at J, with 11 bases in the middle. CDR3 sequence reads: CAWSVQGSRELFF. The CDR3 bases are TGTGCCTGGAGTGTACAGGGAAGCAGGGAGCTGTTTTTT.

About this clonotype itself: Sequence at one end of the junction differs from germline and may be a read error. The V gene is TRBV11-2, the J gene TRBJ2-3; D unclear. The CDR3 runs 13 residues. Looked up from germline, CDR1 is SGHAT and CDR2 is FQNNGV. Written as DNA, the CDR3 is TGTGTCAGCAGCTTAGATCGAGGAGATAGGCAATATTTT. Translation: CVSSLDRGDRQYF.